These 29 T cell receptor beta chains share one sample of origin, sequenced in a study of blood T cell repertoires in COVID-19. The repertoire was sequenced with immunoSEQ multiplex PCR; TCRdb's copy has only in-frame clones and lacks some. In the table there are around 56,000 clones, 73% of which are singletons. The sample taken for sequencing was peripheral blood. The receptors were gathered from a woman between 45 and 65 years old with active or convalescent COVID-19.

The chain employs TRBV19 and TRBJ2-1; no firm D call. Trimming pared 6 bases from V and 2 bases from J, leaving 14 bases between. Germline-derived CDR1 and CDR2 are LNHDA and SQIVND (reference sequence). The CDR3 sequence is 15 residues long. The CDR3 region is CASSPHVQTYNEQFF. Written as DNA, the CDR3 is TGTGCCAGTAGCCCTCACGTCCAGACCTACAATGAGCAGTTCTTC.

This clone is a singleton in its sample. The chain combines TRBV4-2 with TRBJ2-1, with 13 bases that match TRBD2. The CDR3 length is 17 residues. The germline V gene encodes CDR1 LGHNA and CDR2 YNFKEQ. V shed 2 bases, J shed 5 bases, and the junction held 6 bases outside the gene matches. The CDR3 protein is CASSQPGLAGEHNEQFF. CDR3 in DNA: TGTGCCAGCAGCCAACCTGGACTAGCGGGAGAACACAATGAGCAGTTCTTC.

A word on this clone: Other DNA sequences within the sample encode an identical CDR3. This chain connects TRBV5-1 to TRBJ2-5; 12 nucleotides match TRBD2. V was pared by 0 bases and J by 2 bases, with 2 bases of the junction left unmatched. The germline gives CDR1 SGHRS, CDR2 YFSETQ. CDR3 length: 16 amino acids. The CDR3 sequence is CASSLGLAGEQETQYF. The CDR3 nucleotides read TGCGCCAGCAGCTTGGGACTAGCGGGAGAACAAGAGACCCAGTACTTC.

The gene calls are TRBV27 and TRBJ2-1; 13 bases are shared with TRBD2. Trimming cost V 7 bases and J 5 bases; bases outside gene matches: 14. CDR1 is MNHEY and CDR2 is SMNVEV in the germline V gene (reference sequence). There are 18 residues in the CDR3. CDR3 in amino acids: CASTPFLGTSGTHNEQFF. In DNA form, the CDR3 reads TGTGCCAGCACCCCTTTTTTGGGGACTAGCGGGACCCACAATGAGCAGTTCTTC.

The V call is TRBV19, the J call TRBJ2-1; the match to TRBD2 covers 10 bases. With V trimmed by 2 bases and J by 4 bases, 2 bases remained unmatched. Germline values: CDR1 LNHDA, CDR2 SQIVND (reference sequence). The CDR3 sequence is 15 residues long. Here the CDR3 reads CASSISGRAYNEQFF. CDR3 nucleotides: TGTGCCAGTAGTATAAGCGGGAGGGCTTACAATGAGCAGTTCTTC. The whole variable domain, filled in from reference TRBV19 and TRBJ2-1, reads DGGITQSPKYLFRKEGQNVTLSCEQNLNHDAMYWYRQDPGQGLRLIYYSQIVNDFQKGDIAEGYSVSREKKESFPLTVTSAQKNPTAFYLCASSISGRAYNEQFFGPGTRLTVL.

The table lists this clone with a few counts. The V call is TRBV7-4, the J call TRBJ2-7; 7 nucleotides agree with TRBD2. The V segment lost 1 base and the J segment 4 bases; nucleotides outside the gene matches: 4. The CDR3 runs 14 residues. CDR1 and CDR2 from the germline V gene are SGHVT and SQSDAQ. The CDR3 region has the DNA TGTGCCAGCAGCTTAGGCGGGAGCGGGTACGAGCAGTACTTC. It yields the protein CASSLGGSGYEQYF.

This chain uses TRBV6-6 with TRBJ2-7, with TRBD1 as a possible D gene (6 bases). Germline V lookup: CDR1 MNHNY, CDR2 SVGAGI (reference sequence). V dropped 7 bases and J dropped 0 bases, with 10 bases sitting between them. The CDR3 spans 13 residues. The CDR3 sequence: CASTQGSSYEQYF. The CDR3 DNA is TGTGCCAGCACTCAGGGGAGCTCCTACGAGCAGTACTTC.

The chain recombines TRBV28 with TRBJ1-1; 9 nucleotides line up with TRBD1. This CDR3 comprises 13 residues. With 6 bases clipped from V and 5 bases from J, the junction kept 4 bases outside the gene matches. CDR1 is MDHEN, CDR2 SYDVKM, per germline. DNA of the CDR3: TGTGCCAGCAGAGAGACAGGGGGGACTGAAGCTTTCTTT. Residues: CASRETGGTEAFF.

The chain has TRBV28 and TRBJ2-3; 7 bases agree with TRBD2. J was trimmed by 0 bases and V by 5 bases; bases with no gene match: 8. Germline CDR1 MDHEN, CDR2 SYDVKM. CDR3 length: 16 amino acids. The CDR3 protein is CASSQKTSWSTDTQYF. The CDR3 nucleotides read TGTGCCAGCAGTCAAAAGACTAGCTGGAGCACAGATACGCAGTATTTT.

The genes are TRBV5-1 and TRBJ1-1; D gene ambiguous. CDR1 is SGHRS, CDR2 YFSETQ, per germline. The CDR3 is 13 residues long. V shed 2 bases and J shed 4 bases, with 9 bases lying between them. In nucleotides, the CDR3 is TGCGCCAGCAGCTTTGAGAGGCTCACTGAAGCTTTCTTT. It specifies CASSFERLTEAFF.

The CDR3 protein is CATSRVGQGAQPQHF. The CDR3 region has the DNA TGTGCCACCAGCAGAGTAGGGCAGGGGGCCCAGCCCCAGCATTTT. The rearrangement links TRBV15 to TRBJ1-5; 8 positions agree with TRBD1. V was clipped by 1 base and J by 7 bases; unmatched bases: 6. Looked up from germline, CDR1 is LNHNV and CDR2 is YYDKDF (reference sequence). The CDR3 is 15 residues long.

This clone was found a few times. The CDR3 loop reads CASSRGGVDTQYF. CDR3 in DNA: TGTGCCAGCAGCCGGGGAGGGGTAGATACGCAGTATTTT. The gene calls are TRBV4-2 and TRBJ2-3; TRBD2 aligns across 7 bases. V gave up 4 bases and J gave up 5 bases; unmatched junction bases: 3. Germline V CDR1 and CDR2: LGHNA, YNFKEQ. The CDR3 is 13 amino acids.

The CDR3 sequence is CASSVGAGQGVLDTQYF. CDR3 in DNA: TGTGCCAGCAGCGTAGGGGCGGGACAGGGGGTTCTTGATACGCAGTATTTT. The V and J genes are TRBV9 and TRBJ2-3; 11 positions match TRBD1. With V trimmed by 0 bases and J by 6 bases, 9 bases remained unmatched. Germline V lookup: CDR1 SGDLS, CDR2 YYNGEE. This CDR3 region has 17 residues.

This sequence joins TRBV4-2 and TRBJ2-3; D is perhaps TRBD2 (6 bases). The germline V gene has CDR1 LGHNA and CDR2 YNFKEQ. V shed 1 base and J shed 1 base, with 6 bases lying between them. The CDR3 spans 14 residues. CDR3 residues: CASSQGGGTDTQYF. DNA for the CDR3: TGTGCCAGCAGCCAAGGCGGGGGCACAGATACGCAGTATTTT.

This rearrangement joins TRBV21-1 to TRBJ2-4; the D segment call TRBD2 is taken from the table without a DNA check. TRBV21-1 is tagged as a pseudogene. The CDR3 length is 19 residues. The CDR3 nucleotides read TGTGCCAGCAGCAGGGGACTAGCGGGAGGGCCTGGGGCCAAAAACATTCAGTACTTC. It translates to CASSRGLAGGPGAKNIQYF.

The CDR3 DNA reads TGTGCCAGTAGAGACGGGGACAGGGGATCGGATGGCTACACCTTC. Amino acid sequence: CASRDGDRGSDGYTF. The gene calls are TRBV19 and TRBJ1-2, with 10 bases that match TRBD1. Germline CDR1 is LNHDA and CDR2 is SQIVND (reference sequence). V trimming: 6 bases; J trimming: 6 bases; junction bases outside the gene matches: 10. The CDR3 spans 15 residues.

The chain recombines TRBV5-6 with TRBJ2-1; 14 bases agree with TRBD2. The CDR3 totals 15 residues. Germline trimming cut 2 bases from V and 8 bases from J; bases unmatched to any gene: 3. Germline V lookup: CDR1 SGHDT, CDR2 YYEEEE. The CDR3 region has the DNA TGTGCCAGCAGCTTCGGGACTAGCGGGAGATATGAGCAGTTCTTC. Its translation: CASSFGTSGRYEQFF.

The chain is built from TRBV5-4 and TRBJ2-1, with D maybe TRBD2 (6 bases). Germline V gives CDR1 SGHNT, CDR2 YYREEE (reference sequence). Trimming removed 6 bases at V and 2 bases at J, with 12 bases between. The CDR3 covers 14 residues. The DNA of the CDR3 is TGTGCCAGCAACACCGGAGGGCCCTACAATGAGCAGTTCTTC. It yields the protein CASNTGGPYNEQFF.

This clone was seen once. The chain uses TRBV30 and TRBJ1-4; perhaps TRBD1 as D (5 bases). This CDR3 has 14 residues. CDR1 GTSNPN and CDR2 SVGIG come from the germline V gene (reference sequence). With 3 bases removed from V and 3 bases from J, the gap between germline ends came to 11 bases. CDR3 amino acids: CAWRRRQSNEKLFF. The DNA for the CDR3 is TGTGCCTGGAGGAGGCGACAGTCTAATGAAAAACTGTTTTTT.

J is TRBJ2-1 and V is TRBV12-3 or TRBV12-4; TRBD2 matches at 10 bases. This CDR3 contains 12 residues. V was clipped by 2 bases and J by 14 bases; unmatched bases: 3. The CDR3 loop reads CASSLPGLAKFF. CDR3 DNA sequence: TGTGCCAGCAGTTTACCGGGACTAGCGAAGTTCTTC.

This clone has only a few counts. The rearrangement links TRBV5-1 to TRBJ2-3; 7 bases line up with TRBD2. V lost 2 bases, J lost 5 bases, and 11 bases stayed unmatched. CDR3 length equals 16 residues. Germline V gene sequence: CDR1 SGHRS, CDR2 YFSETQ. The DNA for the CDR3 is TGCGCCAGCAGCTTAAGCGGGACTGGGGCGGTAGATACGCAGTATTTT. Translated, it gives CASSLSGTGAVDTQYF.

V usage is TRBV4-1 and J usage is TRBJ2-2; TRBD2 matches at 10 bases. CDR1 MGHRA and CDR2 YSYEKL come from the germline V gene. The CDR3 totals 21 residues. The junction had 22 bases not matched to a gene; V was cut back by 3 bases and J by 6 bases. CDR3 sequence: CASSQRIQGLSTSGLSGELFF. In DNA, the CDR3 is TGCGCCAGCAGCCAGCGCATACAGGGGCTGTCGACTAGCGGGCTTTCCGGGGAGCTGTTTTTT.

This rearrangement joins TRBV5-4 to TRBJ2-3, with D perhaps TRBD2 (5 bases). The CDR3 is 14 residues long. V gave up 1 base and J gave up 4 bases, with 10 bases separating them. CDR1 and CDR2 from the germline V gene are SGHNT and YYREEE (reference sequence). The CDR3 is CASSLWGVPDTQYF. CDR3 nucleotides: TGTGCCAGCAGCTTGTGGGGAGTCCCAGATACGCAGTATTTT.

This chain joins TRBV6-5 and TRBJ2-2, with D unresolved. The CDR3 loop spans 13 amino acids. The V end was cut by 6 bases, the J end by 5 bases, with 10 bases between. Germline lookup yields CDR1 MNHEY and CDR2 SVGAGI. CDR3 in amino acids: CASRGRFTGELFF. CDR3 DNA sequence: TGTGCCAGCAGGGGCAGGTTTACCGGGGAGCTGTTTTTT.

This chain uses TRBV5-6 with TRBJ1-2; the D gene is possibly TRBD1 (6 bases). CDR3 size: 13 residues. CDR1 is SGHDT, CDR2 YYEEEE, per germline. The V end lost 4 bases, the J end lost 7 bases, and 14 bases lay between the germline ends. CDR3 nucleotide sequence: TGTGCCAGCAGCCGTTACAGGGTTGGTGGCTACACCTTC. Protein product: CASSRYRVGGYTF.

V gene TRBV5-6 combines with J gene TRBJ2-2, with 9 bases lining up with TRBD2. Germline-derived CDR1 and CDR2 are SGHDT and YYEEEE. After removal of 3 bases from V and 10 bases from J, the junction contained 13 bases not matched to a gene. The CDR3 has 16 amino acids. The CDR3 bases are TGTGCCAGCAGCTCCGAAGCGGGAGGCTTGAGGGTGGAGCTGTTTTTT. Amino acid sequence: CASSSEAGGLRVELFF.

This clone was counted between two and nine times. CDR3 amino acids: CASRPGSNTGELFF. Written as DNA, the CDR3 is TGTGCCAGCAGACCGGGATCGAACACCGGGGAGCTGTTTTTT. The V gene is TRBV11-1, the J gene TRBJ2-2, with TRBD2 as a possible D gene (5 bases). Germline V CDR1 and CDR2: SGHAT, FQDESV (reference sequence). The V end lost 6 bases, the J end lost 0 bases, and 8 bases lay between the germline ends. The CDR3 spans 14 residues.

The genes are TRBV19 and TRBJ2-7, with TRBD2 matching over 9 bases. The CDR3 length is 13 residues. The germline V gene encodes CDR1 LNHDA and CDR2 SQIVND (reference sequence). The trim removed 5 bases at V and 7 bases at J, leaving 6 bases unmatched. The CDR3: CASSLGTSREQYF. CDR3 DNA sequence: TGTGCCAGTAGTCTGGGGACTAGCCGGGAGCAGTACTTC. The whole variable domain, remainder taken from reference TRBV19 and TRBJ2-7, is DGGITQSPKYLFRKEGQNVTLSCEQNLNHDAMYWYRQDPGQGLRLIYYSQIVNDFQKGDIAEGYSVSREKKESFPLTVTSAQKNPTAFYLCASSLGTSREQYFGPGTRLTVT.

The J gene is TRBJ1-2, the V gene TRBV30, with D perhaps matching TRBD1 (5 bases). With 0 bases removed from V and 8 bases from J, the gap between germline ends came to 10 bases. Germline V gene data show CDR1 as GTSNPN and CDR2 as SVGIG (reference sequence). The CDR3 runs to 12 residues. The CDR3: CAWSVQVTGYTF. The CDR3 DNA reads TGTGCCTGGAGTGTACAGGTTACGGGCTACACCTTC.